The clone carrying this T cell receptor beta chain was seen ten or more times. The target antigen is unknown. The making of cDNA relied on 5'RACE with 10-nucleotide random UMIs. TCRdb re-derived calls from the 5' RACE reads in MiXCR, one entry per CDR3 protein. The sample lists more than 25,000 distinct CDR3 sequences; about 4% were seen once. This record belongs to a study of neurological immune-mediated disorders. Individuals who volunteered at a blood bank located in Maryland, USA, made up the group of healthy controls. Sorted libraries came from about a million CD4+ or CD8+ T cells. This CDR3 comprises 15 residues. V gave up 6 bases and J gave up 2 bases, with 16 bases separating them. Whole-study results and caveats: HTLV-1-associated myelopathy had the most TCR clonal expansion, whereas multiple sclerosis had the least (lower than in healthy controls).

This chain links TRBV12-3 or TRBV12-4 with TRBJ1-2, with a possible D match to TRBD1 (6 bases). The TCR sequence derives from a middle-aged woman in good health. Sequenced sample: CD4+ T cells from blood. CDR3 bases: TGTGCCAGCAGAACGACAGGCTCGGAGAACTATGGCTACACCTTC. Its translation is CASRTTGSENYGYTF.